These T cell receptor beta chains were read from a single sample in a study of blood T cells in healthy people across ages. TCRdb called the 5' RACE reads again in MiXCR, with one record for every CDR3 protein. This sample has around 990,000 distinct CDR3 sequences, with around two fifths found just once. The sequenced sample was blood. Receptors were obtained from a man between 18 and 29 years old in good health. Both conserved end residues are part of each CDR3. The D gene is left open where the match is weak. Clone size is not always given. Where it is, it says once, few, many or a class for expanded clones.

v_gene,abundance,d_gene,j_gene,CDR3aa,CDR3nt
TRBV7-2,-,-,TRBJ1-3,CASSLDGKSSGNTIYF,TGTGCCAGCAGCTTAGACGGGAAAAGCTCTGGAAACACCATATATTTT
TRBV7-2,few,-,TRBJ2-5,CASSGSVRETQYF,TGTGCCAGCAGCGGTAGCGTGAGAGAGACCCAGTACTTC
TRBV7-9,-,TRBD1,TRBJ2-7,CASSLRTGQGLSYEQYF,TGTGCCAGCAGCTTACGAACGGGACAGGGCCTCTCCTACGAGCAGTACTTC
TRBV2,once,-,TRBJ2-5,CASCTLTRAQETQYF,TGTGCCAGCTGCACCTTAACTAGAGCCCAAGAGACCCAGTACTTC
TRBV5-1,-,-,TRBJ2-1,CASRLTGAAYNEQFF,TGCGCCAGCAGATTAACGGGGGCCGCCTACAATGAGCAGTTCTTC
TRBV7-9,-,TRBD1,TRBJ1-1,CASSRKPGQKLNTEAFF,TGTGCCAGCAGCCGAAAACCGGGACAGAAATTGAACACTGAAGCTTTCTTT
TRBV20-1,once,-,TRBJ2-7,CSGRGGSYNEQYF,TGCAGTGGCCGCGGGGGCTCCTACAATGAGCAGTACTTC
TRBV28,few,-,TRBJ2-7,CASSTQGAQQYF,TGTGCCAGCAGTACGCAGGGTGCCCAGCAGTACTTC
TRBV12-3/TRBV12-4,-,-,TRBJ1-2,CASSQTARDGYTF,TGTGCCAGCAGTCAGACAGCCCGGGATGGCTACACCTTC
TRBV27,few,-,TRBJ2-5,CASSPHPYQETQYF,TGTGCCAGCAGTCCCCACCCGTACCAAGAGACCCAGTACTTC
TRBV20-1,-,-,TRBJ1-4,CSARRTVTNEKQFF,TGCAGTGCCCGACGGACAGTAACTAATGAAAAACAGTTTTTT
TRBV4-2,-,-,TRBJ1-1,CASSHPRHGWGTEAFF,TGTGCCAGCAGCCATCCGCGGCATGGTTGGGGCACTGAAGCTTTCTTT
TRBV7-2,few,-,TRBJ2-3,CASSPETGLGTDTQYF,TGTGCCAGCAGCCCAGAGACAGGACTAGGCACAGATACGCAGTATTTT
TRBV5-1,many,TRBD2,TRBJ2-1,CASSLGLAGHNEQFF,TGCGCCAGCAGCTTGGGACTAGCGGGGCACAATGAGCAGTTCTTC
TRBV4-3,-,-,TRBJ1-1,CASSHLLRELNTEAFF,TGCGCCAGCAGCCATCTTCTCAGGGAGCTGAACACTGAAGCTTTCTTT
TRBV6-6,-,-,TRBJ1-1,CASSRRTDPADVREAFF,TGTGCCAGCAGCCGGAGGACGGATCCTGCCGATGTTCGTGAAGCTTTCTTT
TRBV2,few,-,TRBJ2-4,CASSSRGRQVAKNIQYF,TGTGCCAGCAGCTCCCGGGGTCGGCAGGTAGCCAAAAACATTCAGTACTTC
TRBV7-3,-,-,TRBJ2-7,CASSLGQANEQYF,TGTGCCAGCAGCTTGGGCCAGGCGAATGAGCAGTACTTC
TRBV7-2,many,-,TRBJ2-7,CASSLGFYEQYF,TGTGCCAGCAGTTTAGGCTTCTACGAGCAGTACTTC
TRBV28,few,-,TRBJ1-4,CASNAWGTGEKLFF,TGTGCCAGCAATGCCTGGGGTACGGGTGAAAAACTGTTTTTT
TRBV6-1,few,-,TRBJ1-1,CASSRLDTEAFF,TGTGCCAGCAGTCGGTTAGACACTGAAGCTTTCTTT
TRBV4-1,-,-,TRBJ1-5,CASSQFAGQLIQPQHF,TGCGCCAGCAGCCAATTTGCAGGGCAATTGATTCAGCCCCAGCATTTT